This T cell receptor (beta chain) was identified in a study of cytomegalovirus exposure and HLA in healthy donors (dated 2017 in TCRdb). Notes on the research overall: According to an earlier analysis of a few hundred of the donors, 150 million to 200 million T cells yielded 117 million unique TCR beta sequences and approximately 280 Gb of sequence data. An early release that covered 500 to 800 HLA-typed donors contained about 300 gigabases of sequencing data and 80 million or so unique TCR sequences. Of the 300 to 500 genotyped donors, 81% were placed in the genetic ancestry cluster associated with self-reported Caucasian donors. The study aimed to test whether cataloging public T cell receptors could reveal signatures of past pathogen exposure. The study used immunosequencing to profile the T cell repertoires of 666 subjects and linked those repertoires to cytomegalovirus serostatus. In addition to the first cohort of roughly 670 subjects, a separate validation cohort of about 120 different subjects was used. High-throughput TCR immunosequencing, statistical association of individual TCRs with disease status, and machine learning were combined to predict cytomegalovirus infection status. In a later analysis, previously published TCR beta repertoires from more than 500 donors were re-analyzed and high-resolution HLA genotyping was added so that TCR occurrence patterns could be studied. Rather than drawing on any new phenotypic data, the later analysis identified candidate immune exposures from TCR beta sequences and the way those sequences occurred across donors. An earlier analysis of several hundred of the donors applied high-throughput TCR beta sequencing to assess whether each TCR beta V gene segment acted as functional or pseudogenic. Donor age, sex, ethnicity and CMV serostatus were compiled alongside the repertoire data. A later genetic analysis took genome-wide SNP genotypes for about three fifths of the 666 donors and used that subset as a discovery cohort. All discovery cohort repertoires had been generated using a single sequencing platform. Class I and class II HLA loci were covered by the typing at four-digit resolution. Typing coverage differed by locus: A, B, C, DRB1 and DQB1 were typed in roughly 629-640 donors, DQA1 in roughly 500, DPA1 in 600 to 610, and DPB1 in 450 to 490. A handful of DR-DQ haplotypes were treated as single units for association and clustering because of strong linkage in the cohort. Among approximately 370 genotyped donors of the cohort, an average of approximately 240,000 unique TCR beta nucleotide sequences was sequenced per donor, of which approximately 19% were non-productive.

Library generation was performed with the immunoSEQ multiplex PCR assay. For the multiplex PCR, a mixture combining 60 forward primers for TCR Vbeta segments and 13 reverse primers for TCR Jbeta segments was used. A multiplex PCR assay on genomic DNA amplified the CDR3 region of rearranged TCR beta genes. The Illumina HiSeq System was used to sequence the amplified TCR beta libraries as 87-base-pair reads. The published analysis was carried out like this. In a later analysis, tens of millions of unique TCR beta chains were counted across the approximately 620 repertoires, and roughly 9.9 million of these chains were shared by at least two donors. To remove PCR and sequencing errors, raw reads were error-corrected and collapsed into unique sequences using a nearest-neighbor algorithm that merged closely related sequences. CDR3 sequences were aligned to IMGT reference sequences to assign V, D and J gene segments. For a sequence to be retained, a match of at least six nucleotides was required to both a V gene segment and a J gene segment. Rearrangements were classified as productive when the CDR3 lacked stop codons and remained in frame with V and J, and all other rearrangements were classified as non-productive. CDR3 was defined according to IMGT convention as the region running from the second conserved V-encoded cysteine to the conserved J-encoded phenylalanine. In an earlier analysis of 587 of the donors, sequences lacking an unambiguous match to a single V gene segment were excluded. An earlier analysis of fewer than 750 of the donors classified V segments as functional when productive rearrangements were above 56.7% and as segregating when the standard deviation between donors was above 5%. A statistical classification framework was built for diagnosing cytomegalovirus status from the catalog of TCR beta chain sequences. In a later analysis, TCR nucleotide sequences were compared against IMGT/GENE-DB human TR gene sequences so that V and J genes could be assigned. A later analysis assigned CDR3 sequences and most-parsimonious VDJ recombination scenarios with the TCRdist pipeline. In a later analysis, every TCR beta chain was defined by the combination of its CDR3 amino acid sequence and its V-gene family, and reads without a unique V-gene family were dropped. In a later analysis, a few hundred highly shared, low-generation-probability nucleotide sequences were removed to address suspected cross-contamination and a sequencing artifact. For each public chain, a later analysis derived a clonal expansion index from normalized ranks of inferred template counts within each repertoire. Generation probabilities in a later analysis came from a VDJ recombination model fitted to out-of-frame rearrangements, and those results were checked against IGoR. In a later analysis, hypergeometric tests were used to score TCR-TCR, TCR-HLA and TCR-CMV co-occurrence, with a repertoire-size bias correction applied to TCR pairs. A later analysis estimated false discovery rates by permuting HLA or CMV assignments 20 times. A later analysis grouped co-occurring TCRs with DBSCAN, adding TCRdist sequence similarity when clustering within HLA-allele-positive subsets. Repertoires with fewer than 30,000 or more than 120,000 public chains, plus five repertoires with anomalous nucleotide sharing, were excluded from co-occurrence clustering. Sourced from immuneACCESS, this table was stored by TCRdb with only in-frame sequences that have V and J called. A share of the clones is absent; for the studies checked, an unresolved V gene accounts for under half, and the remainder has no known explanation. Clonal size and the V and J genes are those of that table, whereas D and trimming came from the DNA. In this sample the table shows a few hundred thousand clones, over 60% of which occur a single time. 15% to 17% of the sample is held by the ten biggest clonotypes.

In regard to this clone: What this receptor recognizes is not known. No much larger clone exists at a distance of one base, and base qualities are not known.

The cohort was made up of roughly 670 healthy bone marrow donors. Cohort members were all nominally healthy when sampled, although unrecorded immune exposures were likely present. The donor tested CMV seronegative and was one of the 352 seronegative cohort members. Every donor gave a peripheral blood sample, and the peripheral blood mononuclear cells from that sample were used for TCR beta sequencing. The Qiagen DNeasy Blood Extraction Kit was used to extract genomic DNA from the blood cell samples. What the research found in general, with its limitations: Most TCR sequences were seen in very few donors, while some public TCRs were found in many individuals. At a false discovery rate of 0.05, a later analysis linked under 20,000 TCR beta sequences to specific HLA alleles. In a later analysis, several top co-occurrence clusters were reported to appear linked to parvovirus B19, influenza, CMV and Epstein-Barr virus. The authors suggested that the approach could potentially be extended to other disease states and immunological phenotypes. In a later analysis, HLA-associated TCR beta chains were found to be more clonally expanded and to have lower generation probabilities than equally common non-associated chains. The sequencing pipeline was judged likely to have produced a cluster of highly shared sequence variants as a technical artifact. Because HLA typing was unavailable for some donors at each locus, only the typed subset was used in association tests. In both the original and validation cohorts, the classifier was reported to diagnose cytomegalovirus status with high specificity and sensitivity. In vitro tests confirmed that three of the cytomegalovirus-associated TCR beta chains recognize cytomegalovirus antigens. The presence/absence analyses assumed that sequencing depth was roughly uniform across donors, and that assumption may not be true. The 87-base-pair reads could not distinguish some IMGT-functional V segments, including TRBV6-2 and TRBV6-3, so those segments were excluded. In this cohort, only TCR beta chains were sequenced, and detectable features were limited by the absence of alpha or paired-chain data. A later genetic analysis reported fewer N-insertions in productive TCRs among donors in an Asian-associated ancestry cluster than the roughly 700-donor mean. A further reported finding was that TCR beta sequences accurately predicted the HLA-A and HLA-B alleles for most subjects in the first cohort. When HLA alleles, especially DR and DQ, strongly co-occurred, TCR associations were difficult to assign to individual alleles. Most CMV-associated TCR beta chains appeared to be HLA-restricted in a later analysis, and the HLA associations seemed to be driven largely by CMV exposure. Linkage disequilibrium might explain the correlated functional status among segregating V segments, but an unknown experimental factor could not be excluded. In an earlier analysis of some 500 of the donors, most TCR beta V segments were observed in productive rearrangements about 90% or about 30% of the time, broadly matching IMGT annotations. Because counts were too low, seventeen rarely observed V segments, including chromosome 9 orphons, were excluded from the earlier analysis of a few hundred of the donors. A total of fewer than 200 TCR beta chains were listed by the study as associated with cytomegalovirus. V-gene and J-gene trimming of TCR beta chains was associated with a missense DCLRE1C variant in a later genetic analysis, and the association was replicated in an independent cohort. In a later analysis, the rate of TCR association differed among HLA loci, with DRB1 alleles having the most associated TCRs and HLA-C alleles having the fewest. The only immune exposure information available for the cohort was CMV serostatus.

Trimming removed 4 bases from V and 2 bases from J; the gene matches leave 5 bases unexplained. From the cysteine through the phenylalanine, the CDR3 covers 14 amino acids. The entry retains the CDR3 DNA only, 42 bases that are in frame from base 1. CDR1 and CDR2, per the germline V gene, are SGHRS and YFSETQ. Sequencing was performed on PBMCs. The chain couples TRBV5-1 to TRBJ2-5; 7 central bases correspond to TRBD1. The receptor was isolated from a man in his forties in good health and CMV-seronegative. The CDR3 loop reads CASSLGTEQETQYF. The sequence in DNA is TGCGCCAGCAGCCTAGGGACAGAGCAAGAGACCCAGTACTTC.